These 27 T cell receptor beta chains originate from one sample sequenced in a study of CD8 T cells in ankylosing spondylitis. TCRdb recomputed calls from the 5' RACE reads with MiXCR, one row per CDR3 protein. Of about 270,000 distinct CDR3 sequences listed, roughly 32% are singletons. Sequencing was carried out using blood, either unsorted or a sorted T cell fraction (not recorded which). These receptors all stem from a male donor with ankylosing spondylitis or in good health (not recorded which).

V is TRBV29-1 and J is TRBJ1-2; D is uncertain. The CDR3 contains 11 residues. Trimming stripped 3 bases from V and 3 bases from J, with 5 bases between. Germline CDR1 is SQVTM and CDR2 is ANQGSEA. This CDR3 reads CSVERDYGYTF. CDR3 bases: TGCAGCGTTGAGAGGGACTATGGCTACACCTTC.

This chain links TRBV28 with TRBJ2-3, with D hard to call. Germline assignment: CDR1 MDHEN and CDR2 SYDVKM. Trimming left V 3 bases short and J 6 bases short, with 10 bases between. The CDR3 contains 13 residues. The CDR3 coding sequence is TGTGCCAGCAGTTTTCGGCAATGGGATACGCAGTATTTT. This gives the protein CASSFRQWDTQYF.

The chain recombines TRBV7-9 with TRBJ2-4; 8 bases are shared with TRBD2. Per the germline V gene, CDR1 is SEHNR and CDR2 is FQNEAQ (reference sequence). This CDR3 comprises 15 residues. V shed 5 bases, J shed 6 bases, and the junction held 9 bases outside the gene matches. CDR3 in amino acids: CASSPRGGQGNIQYF. CDR3 in DNA: TGTGCCAGCAGCCCCCGGGGGGGGCAGGGAAACATTCAGTACTTC.

V and J are TRBV28 and TRBJ2-7; weak D call: TRBD1 (6 bases). Germline V lookup: CDR1 MDHEN, CDR2 SYDVKM. V shed 2 bases and J shed 2 bases, with 13 bases lying between them. CDR3 length equals 15 residues. The CDR3 nucleotides are TGTGCCAGCAGTTTAACCGGGACAAGAACCTACGAGCAGTACTTC. Its protein is CASSLTGTRTYEQYF.

This chain uses TRBV7-9 with TRBJ2-1, with 7 positions matching TRBD1. Germline CDR1 reads SEHNR; CDR2 reads FQNEAQ (reference sequence). V trimming: 5 bases; J trimming: 9 bases; junction bases outside the gene matches: 7. The CDR3 runs 13 residues. The CDR3 spells CASSLKGAGEQFF. The CDR3 DNA reads as TGTGCCAGCAGCCTAAAGGGGGCTGGTGAGCAGTTCTTC.

The chain joins TRBV10-3 to TRBJ2-7; D possibly corresponds to TRBD1 (6 bases). Trimming pared 1 base from V and 3 bases from J, leaving 10 bases between. CDR3 size: 14 residues. Germline assignment: CDR1 ENHRY and CDR2 SYGVKD. The chain's CDR3 is CAISEYQQGYEQYF. CDR3 coding DNA: TGTGCCATCAGTGAGTACCAACAGGGCTACGAGCAGTACTTC.

The CDR3 protein is CAICPGLAGGFSSYNEQFF. The CDR3 DNA follows: TGTGCCATCTGTCCGGGACTAGCGGGGGGCTTTAGCTCCTACAATGAGCAGTTCTTC. This chain connects TRBV12-3 or TRBV12-4 to TRBJ2-1, with 15 positions matching TRBD2. V trimming: 10 bases; J trimming: 0 bases; junction bases outside the gene matches: 13. The CDR3 has 19 residues.

With regard to this clonotype: Compared with germline, one end of the junction differs, possibly owing to a read error. The J gene is TRBJ2-7, the V gene TRBV20-1; 8 positions match TRBD1. Per germline, CDR1 DFQATT and CDR2 SNEGSKA (reference sequence). The CDR3 spans 14 residues. CDR3 sequence (DNA): TGCAGTGCAGACGAGGGGGACAGGACCTACGACCAGTACTTC. This gives the protein CSADEGDRTYDQYF.

The rearrangement uses TRBV20-1 and TRBJ2-7; TRBD1 matches 7 bases. V was clipped by 1 base and J by 6 bases; unmatched bases: 9. The CDR3 runs to 14 residues. The V gene's germline CDR1 is DFQATT and CDR2 SNEGSKA (reference sequence). CDR3 residues: CSARGPTQGVEQYF. The CDR3 bases are TGCAGTGCTAGAGGCCCCACCCAGGGGGTCGAGCAGTACTTC.

The chain has TRBV6-1 and TRBJ2-5; maybe TRBD2 (6 bases). The V and J ends lost 7 bases and 5 bases respectively, with 17 bases between them. The CDR3 totals 14 residues. CDR1 and CDR2 from the germline V gene are MNHNS and SASEGT. The CDR3: CASTSVTGGETQYF. As DNA, the CDR3 is TGTGCCAGCACGTCCGTGACCGGAGGGGAGACCCAGTACTTC.

The V gene is TRBV10-3, the J gene TRBJ2-3; no firm D call. Germline lookup yields CDR1 ENHRY and CDR2 SYGVKD. V gave up 11 bases and J gave up 3 bases, with 24 bases separating them. The CDR3 runs 16 residues. CDR3 DNA sequence: TGTGCCCTAAACATCCGGCCCCCTTCTAGGACAGATACGCAGTATTTT. It codes for CALNIRPPSRTDTQYF.

The chain couples TRBV9 to TRBJ2-5, with TRBD2 matching over 8 bases. CDR3 length equals 15 residues. Germline trimming cut 4 bases from V and 5 bases from J; bases unmatched to any gene: 10. Per the germline V gene, CDR1 is SGDLS and CDR2 is YYNGEE. In DNA form, the CDR3 reads TGTGCCAGCAGCCTAACCGGGACTAGAAAGGAGACCCAGTACTTC. Translation gives CASSLTGTRKETQYF.

The chain recombines TRBV20-1 with TRBJ2-3; D is undetermined. V was clipped by 5 bases and J by 2 bases, with 5 bases between them. The CDR3 extends over 11 amino acids. Per germline, CDR1 DFQATT and CDR2 SNEGSKA (reference sequence). For the CDR3, the DNA is TGCAGTGCTGCTTTCACAGATACGCAGTATTTT. Residues: CSAAFTDTQYF.

The gene calls are TRBV20-1 and TRBJ2-7, with D possibly called TRBD1 or TRBD2 (6 bases each). V shed 6 bases and J shed 0 bases, with 15 bases lying between them. Looked up from germline, CDR1 is DFQATT and CDR2 is SNEGSKA (reference sequence). This CDR3 spans 14 amino acids. The CDR3 spells CSAPRGRPSYEQYF. The CDR3 nucleotides are TGCAGTGCCCCTCGGGGGCGCCCCTCCTACGAGCAGTACTTC.

The CDR3 coding sequence is TGTGCCAGCAGCCGGGGACAGCATAGCAATCAGCCCCAGCATTTT. Translated, it gives CASSRGQHSNQPQHF. The V gene is TRBV28, the J gene TRBJ1-5; 7 nucleotides align to TRBD1. V was clipped by 6 bases and J by 0 bases; unmatched bases: 5. There are 15 residues in the CDR3. From germline, CDR1 is MDHEN and CDR2 SYDVKM.

This clonotype occurred many times. The gene calls are TRBV20-1 and TRBJ2-1; no firm D call. The CDR3 is 13 residues long. Per the germline V gene, CDR1 is DFQATT and CDR2 is SNEGSKA (reference sequence). The V end was cut by 1 base, the J end by 9 bases, with 13 bases between. DNA for the CDR3: TGCAGTGCTAGAGGGCTCCCGGGTGGTGAGCAGTTCTTC. The encoded protein is CSARGLPGGEQFF.

V and J are TRBV5-1 and TRBJ2-7; weak D call: TRBD1 (6 bases). Germline V gives CDR1 SGHRS, CDR2 YFSETQ. This CDR3 has 12 amino acids. The V end lost 2 bases, the J end lost 7 bases, and 10 bases lay between the germline ends. The CDR3 reads CASSFYREEQYF. The CDR3 coding sequence is TGCGCCAGCAGCTTTTACAGGGAGGAGCAGTACTTC.

This chain uses TRBV12-3 or TRBV12-4 with TRBJ2-7; D unresolved. The CDR3 extends over 11 amino acids. Trimming shortened V by 1 base and J by 8 bases, and 6 bases separated the two germline ends. CDR3 region: CASSLGGQQYF. The CDR3 bases are TGTGCCAGCAGTTTAGGAGGCCAGCAGTACTTC.

V is TRBV5-1 and J is TRBJ1-5; D is perhaps TRBD1 (6 bases). The CDR3 sequence is 14 residues long. In germline, CDR1 is SGHRS, CDR2 YFSETQ. V lost 0 bases and J lost 5, with 9 bases in between. The CDR3 spells CASSLGDIDQPQHF. The CDR3, as DNA: TGCGCCAGCAGCTTGGGGGACATTGATCAGCCCCAGCATTTT.

This chain joins TRBV20-1 and TRBJ2-2, with 8 nucleotides matching TRBD1. The CDR3 contains 15 residues. Germline loops: CDR1 DFQATT, CDR2 SNEGSKA (reference sequence). The V and J ends lost 3 bases and 1 base, in that order; junction bases with no gene match: 4. The CDR3 reads CSARDRVRNTGELFF. The CDR3 bases are TGCAGTGCTAGGGACAGGGTTCGGAACACCGGGGAGCTGTTTTTT.

This clonotype appeared a few times. The V and J genes are TRBV20-1 and TRBJ2-1; D remains ambiguous. The CDR3 sequence is 12 residues long. V was trimmed by 4 bases and J by 3 bases, leaving 7 bases between them. CDR1 is DFQATT and CDR2 is SNEGSKA in the germline V gene (reference sequence). The CDR3 is CSATQIYNEQFF. CDR3 nucleotide sequence: TGCAGTGCTACCCAGATCTACAATGAGCAGTTCTTC.

The rearrangement joins TRBV29-1 to TRBJ2-3; 7 positions agree with TRBD1. The CDR3 spans 13 residues. Germline CDR1 SQVTM, CDR2 ANQGSEA. The trim removed 7 bases at V and 4 bases at J, leaving 8 bases unmatched. For the CDR3, the DNA is TGCAGCGCTGGCGACAGGGATGCAGATACGCAGTATTTT. As protein: CSAGDRDADTQYF.

This rearrangement joins TRBV20-1 to TRBJ2-4; D is perhaps TRBD1 (5 bases). V was trimmed by 4 bases and J by 15 bases, leaving 19 bases between them. The CDR3 is made up of 12 amino acids. Germline-derived CDR1 and CDR2 are DFQATT and SNEGSKA (reference sequence). CDR3 in DNA: TGCAGTGCTACCCGGACCAGCTCTCAGGGGTACTTC. Encoded protein: CSATRTSSQGYF.

The chain couples TRBV12-3 or TRBV12-4 to TRBJ2-7; TRBD2 might be the D (6 bases). The CDR3 totals 12 residues. The V and J ends lost 8 bases and 2 bases respectively, with 10 bases between them. In nucleotides, the CDR3 is TGTGCCAGCGGGAGGCAGCCCTACGAGCAGTACTTC. Its translation: CASGRQPYEQYF.

The J gene is TRBJ2-7, the V gene TRBV13; D not resolved. The CDR3 is made up of 13 amino acids. CDR1 is PRHDT and CDR2 is FYEKMQ in the germline V gene (reference sequence). The V end lost 10 bases, the J end lost 3 bases, and 16 bases lay between the germline ends. CDR3 nucleotide sequence: TGTGCCATGGGCCCAGGAAGCCTCTACGAGCAGTACTTC. This translates into CAMGPGSLYEQYF. Full variable domain (rest looked up from reference TRBV13 and TRBJ2-7): AAGVIQSPRHLIKEKRETATLKCYPIPRHDTVYWYQQGPGQDPQFLISFYEKMQSDKGSIPDRFSAQQFSDYHSELNMSSLELGDSALYFCAMGPGSLYEQYFGPGTRLTVT.

As DNA, the CDR3 is TGTGCCAGCCTGACCAGGGTTGACAGCACCGGGGAGCTGTTTTTT. It is translated as CASLTRVDSTGELFF. This chain links TRBV2 with TRBJ2-2; a possible D gene is TRBD1 (5 bases). There are 15 residues in the CDR3. Trimming left V 8 bases short and J 4 bases short, with 17 bases between. Germline lookup yields CDR1 SNHLY and CDR2 FYNNEI.

This sequence joins TRBV18 and TRBJ2-3; 10 bases align to TRBD2. CDR3 length: 16 amino acids. The V gene's germline CDR1 is KGHSH and CDR2 LQKENI. Trimming removed 3 bases from V and 3 bases from J; junction bases left unmatched: 6. Here the CDR3 DNA reads TGTGCCAGCTCACCTCTTCAGGGACTAGCGACAGATACGCAGTATTTT. Its translation is CASSPLQGLATDTQYF. Variable domain in full (rest from reference TRBV18 and TRBJ2-3): NAGVMQNPRHLVRRRGQEARLRCSPMKGHSHVYWYRQLPEEGLKFMVYLQKENIIDESGMPKERFSAEFPKEGPSILRIQQVVRGDSAAYFCASSPLQGLATDTQYFGPGTRLTVL.